These T cell receptor beta chains were read from a single sample in a study of vaccination and CD4 T cells after COVID-19. TCRdb re-analysed the PCR reads in MiXCR, keeping a single row per CDR3 protein. The sample contains more than 14,000 distinct CDR3 sequences, approximately 40% of which appear only once. No antigen has been identified for these receptors. Material for sequencing was CD4+ T cells from blood, cultured in vitro. Receptors originate from a human donor who had recovered from COVID-19. Each CDR3 is given with its conserved first and last residue. A D gene is named only where the DNA matches it firmly. The size field is filled for only some rows; it gives once, few, many or a size class.

v_call,d_call,j_call,clone_size,cdr3_aa,cdr3_nt
TRBV7-2,-,TRBJ1-5,few,CASSLVPGANQPQHF,TGTGCCAGCAGCTTAGTACCAGGGGCCAATCAGCCCCAGCATTTT
TRBV19,-,TRBJ1-5,-,CASSMASWYSNQPQHF,TGTGCCAGTAGTATGGCCTCCTGGTATAGCAATCAGCCCCAGCATTTT
TRBV19,-,TRBJ1-2,-,CASSPGGPSWDYTF,TGTGCCAGTAGTCCCGGGGGGCCGTCTTGGGACTACACCTTC
TRBV5-4,-,TRBJ2-7,-,CASSRDSYEQYF,TGTGCCAGCAGCCGCGACAGTTACGAGCAGTACTTC
TRBV28,TRBD1,TRBJ1-2,-,CASSLFGQAFILQGGYTF,TGTGCCAGCAGTTTATTTGGACAGGCCTTTATCCTTCAAGGGGGCTACACCTTC
TRBV19,-,TRBJ2-1,-,CASTLSGTPHNEQFF,TGTGCCAGTACCCTTAGCGGAACACCACACAATGAGCAGTTCTTC
TRBV7-8,-,TRBJ2-5,-,CASFESGGRVEGKETQYF,TGTGCCAGCTTCGAATCCGGGGGAAGAGTTGAGGGTAAAGAGACCCAGTACTTC
TRBV25-1,TRBD1,TRBJ1-1,-,CASSERGQHEAFF,TGTGCCAGCAGCGAAAGGGGGCAGCACGAAGCTTTCTTT
TRBV5-8,-,TRBJ2-5,-,CASKGRFKETQYF,TGTGCCAGCAAAGGCCGTTTCAAAGAGACCCAGTACTTC
TRBV7-9,-,TRBJ1-2,-,CASSPQGTNYGYTF,TGTGCCAGCAGCCCCCAAGGCACCAACTATGGCTACACCTTC
TRBV7-2,-,TRBJ1-3,few,CASISQGNTIYF,TGTGCCAGCATAAGTCAGGGAAACACCATATATTTT
TRBV28,-,TRBJ2-7,-,CASSSQVYEQYF,TGTGCCAGCAGTTCCCAGGTCTACGAGCAGTACTTC
TRBV6-1,-,TRBJ1-2,-,CASNPGPSAGGYTF,TGTGCCAGCAATCCGGGCCCATCGGCGGGTGGCTACACCTTC
TRBV7-2,TRBD1,TRBJ1-6,-,CASSLMYGSGTGPSYNSPLHF,TGTGCCAGCAGCTTAATGTACGGCTCCGGGACAGGGCCTTCCTATAATTCACCCCTCCACTTT
TRBV5-1,-,TRBJ2-1,-,CASSPDSLPYNEQFF,TGCGCCAGCAGCCCGGACAGTTTGCCCTACAATGAGCAGTTCTTC
TRBV2,-,TRBJ1-5,few,CASSVNNMFQPQHF,TGTGCCAGCAGTGTGAATAACATGTTCCAGCCCCAGCATTTT
TRBV30,-,TRBJ2-5,-,CAWNYVDRFGLGQETQYF,TGTGCCTGGAATTACGTTGACAGGTTTGGTTTAGGGCAAGAGACCCAGTACTTC
TRBV2,-,TRBJ1-6,-,CASTVGPPVDNSPLHF,TGTGCCAGCACTGTCGGACCTCCTGTGGATAATTCACCCCTCCACTTT
TRBV5-1,-,TRBJ1-2,-,CASSLRQAANYGYTF,TGCGCCAGCAGCTTGAGGCAGGCAGCTAACTATGGCTACACCTTC
TRBV20-1,-,TRBJ1-2,few,CSARDRRSLGHRDYGYTF,TGCAGTGCTAGAGATCGTAGGAGTTTAGGACACCGTGACTATGGCTACACCTTC
TRBV20-1,TRBD1,TRBJ1-6,-,CSARGGTAYNSPLHF,TGCAGTGCTAGGGGCGGGACAGCCTATAATTCACCCCTCCACTTT
TRBV7-2,-,TRBJ2-7,once,CASRKGAGERFYEQYF,TGTGCCAGCAGGAAAGGGGCAGGCGAAAGGTTTTACGAGCAGTACTTC
TRBV5-5,-,TRBJ1-1,-,CASSLGKNTEAFF,TGTGCCAGCAGCTTAGGGAAGAACACTGAAGCTTTCTTT